A selection of T cell receptor beta chains follows, all from one sample in a study of graft-versus-host responses after intestinal transplantation. Using immunoSEQ multiplex PCR, the repertoire was profiled, and TCRdb retains in-frame clones only, with some absent. The data show some 13,000 clones, more than 30% seen once. This sample comprised alloreactive CD8+ T cells from a mixed lymphocyte reaction culture, obtained before intestinal transplant. These receptors were collected from a human patient who received an intestinal transplant. Each CDR3 is given with its conserved first and last residue. The size of a clone is reported for some rows only, either as once, few or many, or as a class for expanded clones.

abundance: -; v_gene: TRBV29-1; j_gene: TRBJ2-1; CDR3aa: CSVGGGEAGGNEQFF
abundance: few; v_gene: TRBV30; j_gene: TRBJ2-3; CDR3aa: CAWSLDTQYF
abundance: few; v_gene: TRBV11-2; j_gene: TRBJ2-7; CDR3aa: CASSPTRGTAYEQYF
abundance: few; v_gene: TRBV6-1; j_gene: TRBJ2-7; CDR3aa: CASSPRLPYEQYF
abundance: -; v_gene: TRBV9; j_gene: TRBJ2-1; CDR3aa: CASSAFDYPDEQFF
abundance: once; v_gene: TRBV4-1; j_gene: TRBJ2-7; CDR3aa: CASSQGYVGQVFNEQYF
abundance: few; v_gene: TRBV6-5; j_gene: TRBJ2-5; CDR3aa: CASSYSRGGSGETQYF
abundance: -; v_gene: TRBV9; j_gene: TRBJ1-5; CDR3aa: CASSEGQTNQPQHF
abundance: -; v_gene: TRBV30; j_gene: TRBJ2-3; CDR3aa: CAWSRTGTDTQYF
abundance: few; v_gene: TRBV14; j_gene: TRBJ1-4; CDR3aa: CASRPTGEEKLFF
abundance: -; v_gene: TRBV28; j_gene: TRBJ1-2; CDR3aa: CASSPRGEGSYTF
abundance: -; v_gene: TRBV5-1; j_gene: TRBJ1-2; CDR3aa: CASRQGTVFYGYTF
abundance: -; v_gene: TRBV27; j_gene: TRBJ1-6; CDR3aa: CASSKRTVSYNSPLHF
abundance: -; v_gene: TRBV7-9; j_gene: TRBJ1-2; CDR3aa: CASSLNSNYGYTF
abundance: medium-sized; v_gene: TRBV27; j_gene: TRBJ2-7; CDR3aa: CASSSVLGRTIYEQYF
abundance: few; v_gene: TRBV11-2; j_gene: -; CDR3aa: CASSLGTSLEQYF
abundance: medium-sized; v_gene: TRBV30; j_gene: TRBJ1-1; CDR3aa: CAWNDGGNTEAFF
abundance: few; v_gene: TRBV10-3; j_gene: TRBJ2-1; CDR3aa: CAIRTWREGLWEQFF
abundance: medium-sized; v_gene: TRBV28; j_gene: TRBJ2-7; CDR3aa: CASSYLGDSYEQYF
abundance: once; v_gene: TRBV19; j_gene: TRBJ2-1; CDR3aa: CASSIGTGGYYYNEQFF
abundance: -; v_gene: TRBV9; j_gene: TRBJ2-4; CDR3aa: CASSVAGVGDIQYF
abundance: -; v_gene: TRBV19; j_gene: TRBJ1-1; CDR3aa: CASSSRQTLNTEAFF
abundance: -; v_gene: TRBV27; j_gene: TRBJ1-2; CDR3aa: CASSRRQGSDYGYTF
abundance: -; v_gene: TRBV11-2; j_gene: TRBJ2-3; CDR3aa: CASSFSLAGDTQYF
abundance: -; v_gene: TRBV30; j_gene: TRBJ2-7; CDR3aa: CAWSEIGVDVQYF
abundance: -; v_gene: TRBV7-9; j_gene: TRBJ2-2; CDR3aa: CASSWGLAGGTTGELFF
abundance: few; v_gene: TRBV7-6; j_gene: TRBJ2-1; CDR3aa: CASSLRATSGGASEQFF
abundance: many; v_gene: TRBV13; j_gene: TRBJ2-7; CDR3aa: CASSTQGGRAYEQYF
abundance: -; v_gene: TRBV29-1; j_gene: TRBJ1-1; CDR3aa: CSVEAAFGSGTEAFF
abundance: -; v_gene: TRBV4-1; j_gene: TRBJ2-7; CDR3aa: CASSPNGGLAGDEQYF
abundance: -; v_gene: TRBV19; j_gene: TRBJ2-7; CDR3aa: CASSTGTMVYEQYF
abundance: -; v_gene: TRBV29-1; j_gene: TRBJ1-2; CDR3aa: CSADGYTF
abundance: -; v_gene: TRBV5-3; j_gene: TRBJ1-5; CDR3aa: CDIKARGINQPQHF
abundance: -; v_gene: TRBV6-5; j_gene: TRBJ2-1; CDR3aa: CASRRGNEQFF
abundance: few; v_gene: TRBV4-1; j_gene: TRBJ2-3; CDR3aa: CASSQETVSSTDTQYF
abundance: -; v_gene: TRBV7-9; j_gene: TRBJ2-3; CDR3aa: CASSPLAGDTDTQYF
abundance: few; v_gene: TRBV19; j_gene: TRBJ2-2; CDR3aa: CASTQGLRGELFF
abundance: few; v_gene: TRBV2; j_gene: TRBJ2-7; CDR3aa: CASRVGHSYEQYF
abundance: -; v_gene: TRBV4-1; j_gene: TRBJ1-1; CDR3aa: CASSQGTGEGMNTEAFF
abundance: -; v_gene: TRBV11-2; j_gene: TRBJ2-1; CDR3aa: CASSSYPEASGESYNEQFF
abundance: -; v_gene: TRBV4-1; j_gene: TRBJ2-7; CDR3aa: CASSQEESGASYEQYF
abundance: -; v_gene: TRBV6-1; j_gene: TRBJ2-7; CDR3aa: CASSAGQGLLEQYF
abundance: few; v_gene: TRBV11-2; j_gene: TRBJ2-7; CDR3aa: CASSLEGSDEQYF
abundance: few; v_gene: TRBV30; j_gene: TRBJ2-1; CDR3aa: CAWSDGTSVYNEQFF
abundance: -; v_gene: TRBV27; j_gene: TRBJ2-1; CDR3aa: CASSFLHTSGDEQFF
abundance: few; v_gene: TRBV7-9; j_gene: TRBJ2-3; CDR3aa: CASSLVGQTSTDTQYF
abundance: -; v_gene: TRBV19; j_gene: TRBJ2-2; CDR3aa: CASSIDPDIPNTGELFF
abundance: few; v_gene: TRBV6-1; j_gene: TRBJ2-7; CDR3aa: CASSARRPYEQYF
abundance: -; v_gene: TRBV6-6; j_gene: TRBJ2-5; CDR3aa: CASSWSTSGGETQYF
abundance: medium-sized; v_gene: TRBV6-5; j_gene: TRBJ2-1; CDR3aa: CASSYGTGNEQFF
abundance: -; v_gene: TRBV6-5; j_gene: TRBJ2-7; CDR3aa: CASSNRGRSYEQYF
abundance: -; v_gene: TRBV9; j_gene: TRBJ2-1; CDR3aa: CASSETGDNEQFF
abundance: -; v_gene: TRBV4-1; j_gene: TRBJ1-1; CDR3aa: CASSQVWTAMNTEAFF
abundance: -; v_gene: TRBV14; j_gene: TRBJ2-1; CDR3aa: CASSQDLAGEAYNEQFF